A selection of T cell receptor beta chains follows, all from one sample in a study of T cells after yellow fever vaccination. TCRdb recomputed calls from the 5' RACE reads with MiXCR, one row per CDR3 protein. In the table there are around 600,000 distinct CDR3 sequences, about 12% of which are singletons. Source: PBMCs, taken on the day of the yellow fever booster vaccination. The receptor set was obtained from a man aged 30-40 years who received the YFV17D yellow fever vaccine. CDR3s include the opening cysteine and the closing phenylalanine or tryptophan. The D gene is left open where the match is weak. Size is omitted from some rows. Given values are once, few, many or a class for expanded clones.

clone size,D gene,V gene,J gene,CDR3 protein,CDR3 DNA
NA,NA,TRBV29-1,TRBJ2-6,CSVSGNWRGGANVLTF,TGCAGCGTCTCCGGGAACTGGCGAGGAGGGGCCAACGTCCTGACTTTC
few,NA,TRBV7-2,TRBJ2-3,CASSLYVDTQYF,TGTGCCAGCAGCTTATATGTAGATACGCAGTATTTT
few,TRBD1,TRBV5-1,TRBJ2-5,CASSLPSGQGGETQYF,TGCGCCAGCAGCTTGCCATCTGGACAGGGAGGAGAGACCCAGTACTTC
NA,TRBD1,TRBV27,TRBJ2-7,CASSDRAMVGYEQYF,TGTGCCAGCAGTGACAGGGCCATGGTTGGGTACGAGCAGTACTTC
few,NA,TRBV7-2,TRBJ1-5,CATGQPYSNQPQHF,TGTGCCACCGGACAGCCCTATAGCAATCAGCCCCAGCATTTT
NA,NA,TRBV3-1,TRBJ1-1,CASSQVRGGTEAFF,TGTGCCAGCAGCCAAGTGAGGGGGGGCACTGAAGCTTTCTTT
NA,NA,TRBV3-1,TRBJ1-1,CASSQDRDGPALRRKAFF,TGTGCCAGCAGCCAAGATCGGGACGGGCCAGCCCTCCGGCGGAAAGCTTTCTTT
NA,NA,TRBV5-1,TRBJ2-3,CASSPGSFTDTQYF,TGCGCCAGCAGCCCAGGTTCCTTTACAGATACGCAGTATTTT
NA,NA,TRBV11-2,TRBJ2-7,CASSATHEQYF,TGTGCCAGCAGCGCAACACACGAGCAGTACTTC
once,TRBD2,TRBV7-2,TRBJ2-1,CASSSRLAGNGEQFF,TGTGCCAGCAGCTCACGACTAGCGGGAAACGGTGAGCAGTTCTTC
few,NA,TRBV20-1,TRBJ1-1,CSAFSDTEAFF,TGCAGTGCGTTCAGTGACACTGAAGCTTTCTTT
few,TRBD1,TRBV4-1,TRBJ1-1,CASSQVRQGNTEAFF,TGCGCCAGCAGCCAAGTGAGACAGGGGAACACTGAAGCTTTCTTT
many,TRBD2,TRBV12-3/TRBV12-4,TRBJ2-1,CASNQRLAGSGEQFF,TGTGCCAGCAATCAAAGGCTAGCGGGATCGGGTGAGCAGTTCTTC
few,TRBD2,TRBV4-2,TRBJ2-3,CASSQDASGRGGDTQYF,TGTGCCAGCAGCCAGGATGCTAGCGGGAGAGGTGGAGATACGCAGTATTTT
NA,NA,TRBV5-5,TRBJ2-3,CASSFSRNTQYF,TGTGCCAGCAGCTTCAGTCGGAATACGCAGTATTTT
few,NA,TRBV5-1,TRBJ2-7,CASSEDREGVQYF,TGCGCCAGCAGCGAGGACAGGGAGGGAGTGCAGTACTTC
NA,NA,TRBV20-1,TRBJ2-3,CSARDPGQGSGRADTQYF,TGCAGTGCTAGAGATCCGGGACAGGGGAGCGGGAGGGCAGATACGCAGTATTTT
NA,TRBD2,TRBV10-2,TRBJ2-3,CASSESRLAGGKDTQYF,TGCGCCAGCAGTGAGTCTAGACTAGCGGGAGGGAAAGATACGCAGTATTTT
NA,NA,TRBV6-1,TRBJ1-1,CASSNPPQGNTEAFF,TGTGCCAGCAGCAACCCCCCACAGGGGAACACTGAAGCTTTCTTT
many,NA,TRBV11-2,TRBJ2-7,CASSSLAYEQYF,TGTGCCAGCAGCTCTCTAGCATACGAGCAGTACTTC
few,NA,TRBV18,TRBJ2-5,CASSPPRTGGHETQYF,TGTGCCAGCTCACCACCGCGGACAGGAGGGCATGAGACCCAGTACTTC
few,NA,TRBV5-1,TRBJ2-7,CASSLADSPYEQYF,TGCGCCAGCAGCTTGGCGGACTCCCCCTACGAGCAGTACTTC
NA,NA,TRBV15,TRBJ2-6,CATSRDYGANVLTF,TGTGCCACCAGCAGAGATTACGGGGCCAACGTCCTGACTTTC
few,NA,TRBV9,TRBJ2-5,CASSVGGTREETQYF,TGTGCCAGCAGCGTAGGAGGGACACGGGAAGAGACCCAGTACTTC
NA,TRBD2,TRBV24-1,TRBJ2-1,CATSDHSGRASSNEQFF,TGTGCCACCAGTGACCACAGCGGGAGGGCCAGTAGCAATGAGCAGTTCTTC
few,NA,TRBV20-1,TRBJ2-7,CSARDVGGSSYEQYF,TGCAGTGCTAGAGATGTCGGGGGTAGCTCCTACGAGCAGTACTTC
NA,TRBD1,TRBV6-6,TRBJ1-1,CASSPNRQGRAFF,TGTGCCAGCAGTCCGAACCGACAGGGTCGAGCTTTCTTT
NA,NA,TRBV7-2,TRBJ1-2,CASRGGGGAGYGYTF,TGTGCCAGCAGGGGGGGTGGGGGCGCTGGCTATGGCTACACCTTC
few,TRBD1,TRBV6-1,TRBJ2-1,CASSPPGQGLNEQFF,TGTGCCAGCAGCCCACCCGGACAGGGTTTGAATGAGCAGTTCTTC
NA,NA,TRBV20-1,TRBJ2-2,CSASPQFGGELFF,TGCAGTGCTAGCCCCCAGTTTGGCGGGGAGCTGTTTTTT
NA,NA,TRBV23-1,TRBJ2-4,CASSQGFGKNIQYF,TGCGCCAGCAGTCAGGGGTTTGGCAAAAACATTCAGTACTTC
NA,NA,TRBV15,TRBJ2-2,CATSRDNGGELFF,TGTGCCACCAGCAGAGATAACGGCGGGGAGCTGTTTTTT
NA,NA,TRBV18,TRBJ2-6,CASSPSSSGANVLTF,TGTGCCAGCTCACCCTCGAGCTCTGGGGCCAACGTCCTGACTTTC
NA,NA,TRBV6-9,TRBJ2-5,CASGSTRAGYETQYF,TGTGCCAGCGGATCGACTAGGGCAGGGTATGAGACCCAGTACTTC
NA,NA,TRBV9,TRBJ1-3,CASSVGGTGNTIYF,TGTGCCAGCAGCGTGGGAGGAACTGGAAACACCATATATTTT
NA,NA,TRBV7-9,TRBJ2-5,CASSLGTLGTQYF,TGTGCCAGCAGCTTGGGGACATTGGGGACCCAGTACTTC
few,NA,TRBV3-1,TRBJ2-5,CASSLTWDSQETQYF,TGTGCCAGCAGCCTCACCTGGGACTCCCAAGAGACCCAGTACTTC
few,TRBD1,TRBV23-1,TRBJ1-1,CASSQSRPGGDAFF,TGCGCCAGCAGTCAATCAAGACCAGGGGGCGACGCTTTCTTT
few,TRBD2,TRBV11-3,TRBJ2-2,CASSPAGTSLPGELFF,TGTGCCAGCAGCCCCGCCGGGACTAGCTTGCCCGGGGAGCTGTTTTTT
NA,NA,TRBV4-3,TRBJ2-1,CASSQVYTGQYNEQFF,TGCGCCAGCAGCCAAGTGTATACAGGGCAATACAATGAGCAGTTCTTC
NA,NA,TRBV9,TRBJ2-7,CASSVGGAEQYF,TGTGCCAGCAGCGTAGGAGGGGCCGAGCAGTACTTC
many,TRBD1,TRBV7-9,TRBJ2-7,CASSTGGPYEQYF,TGTGCCAGCTCGACAGGGGGCCCCTACGAGCAGTACTTC
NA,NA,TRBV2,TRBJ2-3,CASSRGLASDTQYF,TGTGCCAGCAGTAGGGGGCTAGCGTCAGATACGCAGTATTTT
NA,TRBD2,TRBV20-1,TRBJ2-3,CSARRVAGDDTQYF,TGCAGTGCTAGGCGGGTAGCGGGAGACGATACGCAGTATTTT
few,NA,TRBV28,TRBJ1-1,CASSLVPVSEAFF,TGTGCCAGCAGTTTGGTACCGGTGTCTGAAGCTTTCTTT
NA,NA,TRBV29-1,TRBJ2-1,CSVETGNEQFF,TGCAGCGTTGAGACCGGGAATGAGCAGTTCTTC
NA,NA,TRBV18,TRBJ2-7,CASSPLLPPEQYF,TGTGCCAGCTCACCACTACTCCCTCCCGAGCAGTACTTC
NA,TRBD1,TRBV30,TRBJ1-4,CASNRDRNEKLFF,TGTGCCTCAAACCGGGACAGGAATGAAAAACTGTTTTTT
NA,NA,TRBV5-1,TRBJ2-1,CASSLEFGVLNEQFF,TGCGCCAGCAGCTTGGAGTTTGGGGTGCTCAATGAGCAGTTCTTC
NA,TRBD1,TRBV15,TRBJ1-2,CATSRVRTGANYGYTF,TGTGCCACCAGCAGAGTCCGGACAGGAGCTAACTATGGCTACACCTTC
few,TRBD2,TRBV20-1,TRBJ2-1,CSAPPPKAGYNEQFF,TGCAGTGCACCCCCCCCCAAAGCGGGATACAATGAGCAGTTCTTC
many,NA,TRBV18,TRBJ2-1,CASSPQGPGTFF,TGTGCCAGCTCACCGCAAGGTCCGGGGACCTTCTTC
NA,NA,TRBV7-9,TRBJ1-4,CASSFSREGEKLFF,TGTGCCAGCAGCTTCAGCCGGGAGGGTGAAAAACTGTTTTTT
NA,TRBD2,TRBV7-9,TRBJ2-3,CASSARLAGERVDTQYF,TGTGCCAGCAGCGCCAGACTAGCGGGAGAGCGGGTAGATACGCAGTATTTT